This T cell receptor (beta chain) comes out of a study of lymphopenia after photon versus proton radiotherapy (dated by TCRdb to about 2019). A note on the overall study: In patients with gastrointestinal tumors who developed high-grade lymphopenia, the study compared the immunological effects of photon radiation therapy with those of proton radiation therapy. The cohort comprised 15 to 20 patients with gastrointestinal tumors who received either photon or proton therapy and then developed lymphopenia. The study aimed to characterize how the two radiation modalities differ in their impact on the immune system.

The CDR3, from cysteine to phenylalanine, totals 15 residues. The retained sequence is limited to the CDR3, 45 bases, with the frame set at the first base. The library relied on the immunoSEQ multiplex PCR assay. T cell repertoires were profiled by deep sequencing of rearranged TCR beta loci, alongside multiparametric flow cytometry. Here the immuneACCESS table is served through TCRdb, limited to in-frame sequences with V and J called. Missing clones are a known gap in these copies; in checked studies unresolved V genes cover under half, and the rest lacks a known reason. The sample table shows about 83,000 clones, and around 88% are seen once. Approximately 1.4% of the sample lies in the top ten. Comment on this clone: The target of this receptor is not known. No per-base quality is available; no much larger clone lies one base away.

General conclusions and limits of the study: After the lymphocyte count nadir, repertoires from photon-treated patients showed oligoclonal expansion, particularly of CD8+ Temra cells, and this expansion drove the decline in diversity. Across the cohort, an inverse correlation was found between a larger post-nadir drop in TCR diversity and overall survival time among patients who died. The survival association was assessed only in patients who died, and better survival with proton therapy was presented by the authors as a possibility rather than a demonstrated result. During treatment, patients who received photon therapy lost naive T cells and TCR diversity and gained effector/memory populations, whereas patients who received proton therapy remained relatively stable.

The sample in question was peripheral blood, obtained from a patient treated with proton-based radiotherapy. This receptor was obtained from a man aged 55-75 years with pancreatic cancer. The chain is made from TRBV12-1 and TRBJ2-3; TRBD2 reflects the table's D call only, with no check against the DNA. TRBV12-1 counts as a pseudogene. This receptor carries the CDR3 CASSFSLEVTDTQYF. The DNA sequence follows: TGTGCCAGCAGCTTTTCCCTAGAAGTAACAGATACGCAGTATTTT.